One and the same sample provided the 2 T cell receptor beta chains below, sequenced in a study of OX40 agonist ivuxolimab in advanced cancers. The method was immunoSEQ multiplex PCR; TCRdb's version includes in-frame clones alone and lacks a portion of them. This sample has 50,000 to 70,000 clones, with less than 90% found just once. This sample comprised CD4+ or CD8+ T cells sorted from blood, obtained in a trial of the OX40 agonist ivuxolimab. These TCRs come from an adult with an advanced solid tumor such as melanoma, head and neck, liver or kidney cancer.

Here the CDR3 DNA reads TGTGCCAGCAGCCCGACGGGATTCAAGAGGACAGATACGCAGTATTTT. This codes for CASSPTGFKRTDTQYF. The V and J genes are TRBV11-3 and TRBJ2-3; the D gene is possibly TRBD2 (5 bases). There are 16 residues in the CDR3. The V gene lost 5 bases and the J gene lost 3 bases, with 18 bases spanning the gap. Germline CDR1 is SGHNT and CDR2 is YENEEA.

The V gene is TRBV19, the J gene TRBJ2-4, with D maybe TRBD2 (6 bases). This CDR3 contains 13 residues. Germline V CDR1 and CDR2: LNHDA, SQIVND (reference sequence). V lost 3 bases, J lost 7 bases, and 10 bases lay in between. CDR3 residues: CASSMVGRNIQYF. The CDR3 coding sequence is TGTGCCAGTAGTATGGTTGGGAGGAACATTCAGTACTTC.